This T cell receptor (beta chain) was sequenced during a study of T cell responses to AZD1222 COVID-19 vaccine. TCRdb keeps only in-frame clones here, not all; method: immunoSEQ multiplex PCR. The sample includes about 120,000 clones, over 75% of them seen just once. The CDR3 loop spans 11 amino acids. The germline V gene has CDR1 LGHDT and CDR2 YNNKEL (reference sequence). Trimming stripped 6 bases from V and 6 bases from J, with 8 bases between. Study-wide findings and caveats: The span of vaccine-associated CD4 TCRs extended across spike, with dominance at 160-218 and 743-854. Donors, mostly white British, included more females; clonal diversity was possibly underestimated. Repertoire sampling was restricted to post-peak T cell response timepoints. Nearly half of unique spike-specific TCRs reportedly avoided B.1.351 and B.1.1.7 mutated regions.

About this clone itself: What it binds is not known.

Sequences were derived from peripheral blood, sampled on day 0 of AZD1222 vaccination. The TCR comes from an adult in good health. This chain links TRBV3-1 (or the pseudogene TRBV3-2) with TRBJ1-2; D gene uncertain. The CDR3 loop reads CASSAWDGYTF. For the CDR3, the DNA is TGTGCCAGCAGTGCGTGGGATGGCTACACCTTC.